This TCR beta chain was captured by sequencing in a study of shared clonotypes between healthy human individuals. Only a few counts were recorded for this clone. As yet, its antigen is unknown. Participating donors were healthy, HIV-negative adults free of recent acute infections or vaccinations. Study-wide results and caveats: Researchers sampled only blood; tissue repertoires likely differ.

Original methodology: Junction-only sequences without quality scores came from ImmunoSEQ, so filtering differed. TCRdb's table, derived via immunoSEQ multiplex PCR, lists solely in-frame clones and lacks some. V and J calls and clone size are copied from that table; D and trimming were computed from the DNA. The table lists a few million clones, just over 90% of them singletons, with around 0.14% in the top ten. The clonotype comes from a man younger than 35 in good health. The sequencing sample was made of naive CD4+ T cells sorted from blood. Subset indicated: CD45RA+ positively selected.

CDR3 DNA sequence: TGTGCCACCAGCAGAGATCTCGGGTATAACACTGAAGCTTTCTTT. As protein: CATSRDLGYNTEAFF. The V gene is TRBV15, the J gene TRBJ1-1; D unclear. Looked up from germline, CDR1 is LNHNV and CDR2 is YYDKDF (reference sequence). Trimming pared 0 bases from V and 2 bases from J, leaving 10 bases between. The CDR3 loop spans 15 amino acids.